Listed below are T cell receptor beta chains from one sample, sequenced in a study of blood T cell repertoires in COVID-19. Sequencing used immunoSEQ multiplex PCR; TCRdb keeps in-frame clones, though not all of them. This sample has 450,000 or so clones, with about 90% found just once. The source material was PBMCs or T cells enriched from blood (not recorded which). The receptors were gathered from a man between 18 and 29 years old who had recovered from COVID-19. Each CDR3 is given without its conserved first and last residue.

V gene	J gene	CDR3 protein
TRBV28	TRBJ2-7	ATCQSGSYEQY
TRBV5-8	TRBJ2-7	ASSLPGTSGAEQY
TRBV6-5	TRBJ1-2	ASRLREVNYGYT
TRBV9	TRBJ1-6	ASSRDSRSSSYNSPLH
TRBV11-2	TRBJ1-1	ASSLVGGFLTRNTEAF
TRBV2	TRBJ1-5	ASRKEGSVGNQPQH
TRBV28	TRBJ1-4	ASSLGVATNEKLF
TRBV3-1/TRBV3-2	TRBJ1-2	ASSPISPGQAFYGYT
TRBV11-2	TRBJ2-7	ASSLVGQGSDEQY
TRBV29-1	TRBJ2-1	SVASRRVNEQF
TRBV5-5	TRBJ2-7	ASSLALGLAGVSRSYEQY
TRBV5-5	TRBJ1-1	ASSFSRTGESTEAF
TRBV16	TRBJ1-5	ASSQTAQPQH
TRBV3-1/TRBV3-2	TRBJ1-2	ASSQVKGAGGYT
TRBV2	TRBJ1-3	ASSEVPGTGNTIY
TRBV20-1	TRBJ2-3	SASEGLAVADTQY
TRBV9	TRBJ2-3	ASSDPGRDTQY
TRBV7-8	TRBJ2-7	ASSPLECQY
TRBV5-1	TRBJ1-1	ASSLDRLTFEAF
TRBV30	TRBJ1-3	AWSEGHTTGNTIY
TRBV27	TRBJ1-2	ASSLWDREDNYGYT
TRBV9	TRBJ2-1	ASSFNLAVSSYNEQF
TRBV4-1	TRBJ1-2	ASSQESTDPGYT
TRBV27	TRBJ2-3	ASSTPLAGVDTQY
TRBV6-5	TRBJ1-5	ASTPGQGIQPQH
TRBV27	TRBJ2-5	ASSHTGQVRPGTQY
TRBV28	TRBJ2-7	ASVGTGTYEQY
TRBV27	TRBJ1-1	ASSHPNSGVTEAF
TRBV7-6	TRBJ2-1	ASSLSSGMGMEQF
TRBV13	TRBJ2-7	ASSQTTGNEQY
TRBV15	TRBJ1-4	ATSKGQGSIEKLF
TRBV11-2	TRBJ1-1	ASSFRSAANTEAF
TRBV7-6	TRBJ1-6	ASSLAPVNSPLH
TRBV3-1/TRBV3-2	TRBJ2-7	ASSHRGRGAFYEQY
TRBV29-1	TRBJ2-7	SVFTGGEYEQY
TRBV10-3	TRBJ1-5	AISDSRTGVLGNQPQH
TRBV19	TRBJ1-1	ASSLTGQNTEAF
TRBV7-2	TRBJ2-5	ASNRGEVETQY
TRBV27	TRBJ1-5	ASSAWPLGPSSNQPQH
TRBV6-2/TRBV6-3	TRBJ2-4	ASSYSPTDIQY
TRBV14	TRBJ2-5	ASSGVGGETQY
TRBV11-2	TRBJ1-1	ASSRADVQGAMAEAF
TRBV9	TRBJ1-3	APGGSGNTIY